This T cell receptor (beta chain) was retrieved from a study of cytomegalovirus exposure and HLA in healthy donors. Broader study findings: Across donors, most TCRs were seen rarely, yet some public ones were widespread. The classifier was said to identify cytomegalovirus status with high specificity and sensitivity. Immune exposure information available was restricted to CMV serostatus.

Primers: 60 Vbeta forward and 13 Jbeta reverse. This table comes from immunoSEQ multiplex PCR, and its TCRdb copy is limited to in-frame clones, with some not included. The repertoire consists of under 150,000 clones, with roughly three quarters occurring once and the leading ten covering 1.1% to 1.5%. There are 16 residues in the CDR3. Trimming cost V 5 bases and J 2 bases; bases outside gene matches: 8. Germline lookup yields CDR1 MNHNS and CDR2 SASEGT. As regards this clone: What it recognizes is unknown.

The chain employs TRBV6-1 and TRBJ2-2; TRBD1 matches at 7 bases. Sequencing was performed on PBMCs. The sequence was collected from a woman between 40 and 50 years old in good health and CMV-seronegative. CDR3 in amino acids: CASSKDRATNTGELFF. For the CDR3, the DNA is TGTGCCAGCAGTAAAGACAGGGCAACAAACACCGGGGAGCTGTTTTTT.